This record covers a single T cell receptor beta chain. The antigen is unknown. This sample was included in a study of cytomegalovirus exposure and HLA in healthy donors. Study overall: Across around 400 genotyped donors, roughly 80% landed in the Caucasian-associated ancestry cluster. Study-level points and caveats: An analysis that was carried out later associated 15,000 to 20,000 TCR beta sequences with HLA alleles at 0.05 false discovery rate. Researchers had no immune exposure information except CMV serostatus available.

V gave up 2 bases and J gave up 4 bases; unmatched junction bases: 3. This CDR3 is built from 14 residues. CDR1 is MNHNY and CDR2 is SVGAGI in the germline V gene (reference sequence). The primer mix had 60 Vbeta and 13 Jbeta primers. Only in-frame clones appear in the TCRdb table, and some are missing; sequencing was by immunoSEQ multiplex PCR. Among 130,000 to 150,000 clones, about 76% were seen once, and the ten largest hold about 3.1%. The chain has TRBV6-6 and TRBJ1-2, with TRBD1 matching 8 bases. The sample was PBMCs. The origin of this receptor is a female donor in good health and CMV-seronegative. The CDR3 spells CASSYRTGFYGYTF. The CDR3, as DNA: TGTGCCAGCAGTTACAGGACAGGGTTCTATGGCTACACCTTC.